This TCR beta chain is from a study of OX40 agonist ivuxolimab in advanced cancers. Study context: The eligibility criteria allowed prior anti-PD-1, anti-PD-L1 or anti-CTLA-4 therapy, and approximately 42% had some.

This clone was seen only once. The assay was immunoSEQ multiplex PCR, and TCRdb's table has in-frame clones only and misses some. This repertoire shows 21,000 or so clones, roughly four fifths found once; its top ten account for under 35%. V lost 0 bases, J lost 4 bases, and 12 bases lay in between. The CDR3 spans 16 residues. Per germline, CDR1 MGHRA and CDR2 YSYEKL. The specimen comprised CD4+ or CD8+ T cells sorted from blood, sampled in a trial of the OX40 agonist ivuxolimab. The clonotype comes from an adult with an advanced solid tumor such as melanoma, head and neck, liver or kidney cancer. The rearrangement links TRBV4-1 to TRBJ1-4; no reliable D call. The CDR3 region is CASSQESEPVNEKLFF. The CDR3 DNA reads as TGCGCCAGCAGCCAAGAATCGGAGCCGGTTAATGAAAAACTGTTTTTT.